Listed below are T cell receptor beta chains from one sample, sequenced in a study of T-cell reconstitution after alpha-beta-depleted transplantation in children. TCRdb called the PCR reads again in MiXCR, with one record for every CDR3 protein. The table has 190,000 or so distinct CDR3 sequences, about 6.8% seen once. Sequences were derived from PBMCs from the stem cell graft donor, sampled from the stem cell graft. These receptors originate from a human donor who donated a stem cell graft to a child with Wiskott-Aldrich syndrome. The CDR3 runs from the conserved cysteine through the conserved F or W. The order of the fields is CDR3 DNA, CDR3 protein, clone size, J gene, D gene, V gene. D genes are given only for firm matches. Clone size is shown for a subset of rows, as once, few, many or a class of expanded clone.

DNA: TGCGCCAGCAGCCAGGCACGGGAAGGGGGGAATTCACCCCTCCACTTT; CDR3: CASSQAREGGNSPLHF; size: many; J: TRBJ1-6; D: .; V: TRBV4-3
DNA: TGTGCCAGCTCACCACTCCCTAGCGGTGCCCCCTCCTACAATGAGCAGTTCTTC; CDR3: CASSPLPSGAPSYNEQFF; size: .; J: TRBJ2-1; D: TRBD2; V: TRBV18
DNA: TGTGCCAGCAGTTCCCAATTGGCCCTCGGGTCCGAGCAGTACTTC; CDR3: CASSSQLALGSEQYF; size: many; J: TRBJ2-7; D: .; V: TRBV28
DNA: TGTGCCAGCAGTTACGAGATCCTATTCTATGGCTACACCTTC; CDR3: CASSYEILFYGYTF; size: many; J: TRBJ1-2; D: .; V: TRBV12-3/TRBV12-4
DNA: TGTGCCAGTAGTATAGTTGGGTCGGGGAATGAGCAGTTCTTC; CDR3: CASSIVGSGNEQFF; size: .; J: TRBJ2-1; D: .; V: TRBV19
DNA: TGCAGTGCTAGAGTAGTGTCCGGACCTGGAAACACCATATATTTT; CDR3: CSARVVSGPGNTIYF; size: many; J: TRBJ1-3; D: .; V: TRBV20-1
DNA: TGTGCCAGTACCGCAGGGGGCCAGGACAGGACCTATGGCTACACCTTC; CDR3: CASTAGGQDRTYGYTF; size: .; J: TRBJ1-2; D: TRBD1; V: TRBV19
DNA: TGCAGCGCAAAAGGACAGGGCAGCTCCTACAATGAGCAGTTCTTC; CDR3: CSAKGQGSSYNEQFF; size: many; J: TRBJ2-1; D: TRBD1; V: TRBV29-1
DNA: TGTGCCAGCAGCCTCTCGACTAGCGGGATCCAAGAGACCCAGTACTTC; CDR3: CASSLSTSGIQETQYF; size: many; J: TRBJ2-5; D: TRBD2; V: TRBV6-1
DNA: TGTGCCAGCAGCACGGGACCTAGGAACACCGGGGAGCTGTTTTTT; CDR3: CASSTGPRNTGELFF; size: .; J: TRBJ2-2; D: .; V: TRBV4-2
DNA: TGTGCCAGCAGTTCCCGGACGACAAGCCAGGATCAGCCCCAGCATTTT; CDR3: CASSSRTTSQDQPQHF; size: many; J: TRBJ1-5; D: .; V: TRBV12-3/TRBV12-4
DNA: TGTGCCACACTAAGCGGGAGCTCCTACAATGAGCAGTTCTTC; CDR3: CATLSGSSYNEQFF; size: .; J: TRBJ2-1; D: TRBD2; V: TRBV2
DNA: TGCAGTGCTAGTGCTGAAACAGGGGCTTACGAGCAGTACTTC; CDR3: CSASAETGAYEQYF; size: many; J: TRBJ2-7; D: TRBD1; V: TRBV20-1
DNA: TGCGCCAGCAAGAAAGGGACAGGGCTCTACAATGAGCAGTTCTTC; CDR3: CASKKGTGLYNEQFF; size: few; J: TRBJ2-1; D: TRBD1; V: TRBV5-1
DNA: TGTGCCACCAGTGATTTTTCCAGGGCTACCACCGGGGAGCTGTTTTTT; CDR3: CATSDFSRATTGELFF; size: .; J: TRBJ2-2; D: .; V: TRBV24-1
DNA: TGTGCCAGCACCTCACGGGGGCCTACAGATACGCAGTATTTT; CDR3: CASTSRGPTDTQYF; size: many; J: TRBJ2-3; D: .; V: TRBV7-2
DNA: TGTGCCAGCAGCTTGCAGTGGGGGGATCAGCCCCAGCATTTT; CDR3: CASSLQWGDQPQHF; size: many; J: TRBJ1-5; D: .; V: TRBV5-6
DNA: TGTGCCAGCAGCTTCGGGGGGAGCGTGGAGGAAAAACTGTTTTTT; CDR3: CASSFGGSVEEKLFF; size: many; J: TRBJ1-4; D: .; V: TRBV7-9
DNA: TGTGCCACCAGTGATCCCAGCACTCGGGCGGGAGGGCCCAGGCAGTATTTT; CDR3: CATSDPSTRAGGPRQYF; size: many; J: TRBJ2-3; D: TRBD2; V: TRBV24-1
DNA: TGTGCCAGCAGTTTATCAGTTACCTACAATGAGCAGTTCTTC; CDR3: CASSLSVTYNEQFF; size: many; J: TRBJ2-1; D: .; V: TRBV12-3/TRBV12-4